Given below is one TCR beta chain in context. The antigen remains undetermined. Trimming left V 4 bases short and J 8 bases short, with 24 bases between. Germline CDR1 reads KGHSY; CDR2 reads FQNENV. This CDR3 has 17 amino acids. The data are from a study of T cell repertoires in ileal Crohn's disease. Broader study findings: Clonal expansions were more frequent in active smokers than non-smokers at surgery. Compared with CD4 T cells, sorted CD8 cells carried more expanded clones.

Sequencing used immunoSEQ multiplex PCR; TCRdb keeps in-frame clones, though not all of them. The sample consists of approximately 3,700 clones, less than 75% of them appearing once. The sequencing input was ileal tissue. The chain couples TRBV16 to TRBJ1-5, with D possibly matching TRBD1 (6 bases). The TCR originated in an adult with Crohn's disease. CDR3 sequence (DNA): TGTGCCAGCAGCCCCGAAGGACAGCGCCGGCGGCTTGAGCCCCAGCATTTT. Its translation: CASSPEGQRRRLEPQHF.